The clone carrying this TCR beta chain has more than one count but fewer than ten. TCRdb used MiXCR to reprocess the 5' RACE reads, holding one entry per CDR3 protein. The sample includes 110,000 to 150,000 distinct CDR3 sequences, about 23% of them seen just once. Trimming at V came to 5 bases and at J to 6 bases, leaving 8 bases not matched to a gene. This CDR3 contains 14 residues. From germline, CDR1 is SGHVS and CDR2 FQNEAQ. These data belong to a study of T-cell memory formation after mild COVID-19. Sample: PBMCs or a T cell subset sorted from them (not recorded which). The chain is built from TRBV7-8 and TRBJ1-2; TRBD1 agrees at 8 bases. This TCR derives from an adult woman who had mild COVID-19 (a few samples of this study predate the infection). Cell type and time point are not known. CDR3 residues: CASSLGTGYDGYTF. The CDR3 bases are TGTGCCAGCAGCCTCGGGACAGGTTACGATGGCTACACCTTC.